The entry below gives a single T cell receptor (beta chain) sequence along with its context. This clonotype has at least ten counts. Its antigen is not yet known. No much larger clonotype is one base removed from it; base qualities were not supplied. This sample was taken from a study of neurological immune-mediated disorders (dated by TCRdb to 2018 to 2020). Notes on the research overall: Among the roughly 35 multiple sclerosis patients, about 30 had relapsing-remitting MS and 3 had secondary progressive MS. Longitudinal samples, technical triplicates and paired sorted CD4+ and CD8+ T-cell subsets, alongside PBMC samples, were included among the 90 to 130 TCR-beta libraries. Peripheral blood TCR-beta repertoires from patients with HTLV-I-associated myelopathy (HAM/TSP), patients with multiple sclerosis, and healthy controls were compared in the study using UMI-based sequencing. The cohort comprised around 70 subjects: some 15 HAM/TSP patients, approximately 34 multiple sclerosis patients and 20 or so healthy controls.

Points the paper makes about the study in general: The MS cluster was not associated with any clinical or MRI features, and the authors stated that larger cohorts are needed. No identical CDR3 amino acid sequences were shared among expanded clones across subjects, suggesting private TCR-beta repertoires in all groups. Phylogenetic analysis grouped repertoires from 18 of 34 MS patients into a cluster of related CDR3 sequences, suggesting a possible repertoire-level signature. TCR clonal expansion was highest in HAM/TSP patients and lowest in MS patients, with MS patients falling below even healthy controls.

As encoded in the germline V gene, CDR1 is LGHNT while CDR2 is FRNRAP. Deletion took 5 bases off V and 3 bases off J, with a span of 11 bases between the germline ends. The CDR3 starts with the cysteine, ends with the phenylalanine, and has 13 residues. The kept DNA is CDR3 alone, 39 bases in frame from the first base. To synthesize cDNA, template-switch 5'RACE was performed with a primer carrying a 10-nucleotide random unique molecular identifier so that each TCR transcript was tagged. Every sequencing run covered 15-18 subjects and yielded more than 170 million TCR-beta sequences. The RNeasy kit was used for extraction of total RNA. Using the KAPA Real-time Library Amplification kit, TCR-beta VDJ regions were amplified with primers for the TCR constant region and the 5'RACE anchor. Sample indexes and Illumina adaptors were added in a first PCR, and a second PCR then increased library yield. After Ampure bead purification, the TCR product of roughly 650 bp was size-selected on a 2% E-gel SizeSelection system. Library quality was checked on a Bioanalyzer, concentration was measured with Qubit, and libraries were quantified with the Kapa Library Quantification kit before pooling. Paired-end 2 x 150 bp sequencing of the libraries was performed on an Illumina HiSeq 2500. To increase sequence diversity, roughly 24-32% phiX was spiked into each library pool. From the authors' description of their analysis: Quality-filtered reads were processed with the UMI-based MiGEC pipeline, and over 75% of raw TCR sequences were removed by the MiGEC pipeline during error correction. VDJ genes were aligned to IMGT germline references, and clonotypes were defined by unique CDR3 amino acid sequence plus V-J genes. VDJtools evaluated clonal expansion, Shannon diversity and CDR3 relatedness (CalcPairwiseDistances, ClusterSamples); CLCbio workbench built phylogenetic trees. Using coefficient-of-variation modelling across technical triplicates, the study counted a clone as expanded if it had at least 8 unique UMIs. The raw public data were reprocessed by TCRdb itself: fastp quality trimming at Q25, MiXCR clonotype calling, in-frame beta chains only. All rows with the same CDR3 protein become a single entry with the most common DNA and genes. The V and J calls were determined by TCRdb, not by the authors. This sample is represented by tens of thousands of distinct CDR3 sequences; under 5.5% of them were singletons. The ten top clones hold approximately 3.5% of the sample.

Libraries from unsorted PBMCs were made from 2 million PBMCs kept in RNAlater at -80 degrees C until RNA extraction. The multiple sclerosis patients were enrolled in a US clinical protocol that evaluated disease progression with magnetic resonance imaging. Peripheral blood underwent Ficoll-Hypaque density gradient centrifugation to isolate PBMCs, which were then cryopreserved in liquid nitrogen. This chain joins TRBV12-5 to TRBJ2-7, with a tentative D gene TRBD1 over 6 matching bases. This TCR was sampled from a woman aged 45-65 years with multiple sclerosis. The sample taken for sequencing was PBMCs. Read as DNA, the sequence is TGTGCTAGTGGTCCGGGACATCTCTACGAGCAGTACTTC. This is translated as CASGPGHLYEQYF.